The sequence of this TCR beta chain was determined in a study of regulatory T cells in long-lasting Graves disease. Study observations and caveats: Persistent Graves' cases showed lower TCR diversity than newly diagnosed cases. Only peripheral blood was studied, not thyroid tissue. Whereas around 970 public clonotypes were shared by new patients, persistent patients shared more, at about 2,500.

This clonotype was picked up one time. Its cognate antigen is unknown. Time point in this sample: persistent/refractory GD, antithyroid drugs over 5 years with positive TRAb. RNA isolated from PBMCs was used to make the TCR library. Patients all came to the study from an endocrinology department in Xi'an, China. Trimming pared 4 bases from V and 9 bases from J, leaving 16 bases between. CDR3 length equals 14 residues. Germline CDR1 and CDR2: LGHDT and YNNKEL (reference sequence). Combining iRepertoire HTBI primers with Arm-PCR of CDR3 regions, the authors built TCR beta libraries. TCRdb recomputed calls from the multiplex PCR reads with MiXCR, one row per CDR3 protein. The data show 450,000 or so distinct CDR3 sequences, with roughly 22% seen just once and roughly 13% held by the top ten.

The sample was peripheral blood mononuclear cells (PBMCs), taken when the disease was refractory, from a patient treated with antithyroid drugs. This sequence joins TRBV3-1 and TRBJ2-1, with D uncertain. The source is a female donor with Graves disease. The CDR3 protein is CASSLDVPGPEQFF. CDR3 coding DNA: TGTGCCAGCAGCCTAGACGTGCCAGGTCCTGAGCAGTTCTTC.